The T cell receptor beta chain under discussion was sequenced for a study of CD8 T cells in Susac syndrome (dated by TCRdb to the late 2010s). For context, the study as a whole: Among the sequenced Susac syndrome patients, more than 5 had clinically active disease and fewer than 10 were in clinical remission. Susac syndrome patients were therapy-naive, on corticosteroids (some also receiving IVIg), or on IVIg alone at blood withdrawal. The study used repertoire sequencing to test whether antigen drove CD8+ T cell activation and differentiation in Susac syndrome. Clonality of the CD8+ T cell repertoire was compared between eleven to twelve healthy donors, about 14 Susac syndrome patients and about 15 multiple sclerosis patients.

The germline V gene (reference sequence) supplies CDR1 DFQATT and CDR2 SNEGSKA. For this chain, trimming is 5 bases at the V end and 2 bases at the J end, and the number of junction bases without a gene match is 4. There are 15 amino acids in the CDR3, from cysteine to phenylalanine inclusive. Only CDR3 DNA is held: 45 bases, read in frame from base 1. Findings and caveats that apply to the study as a whole: Under 20 and five Susac-specific public clones were found in the total CD8+ and CD8+ TEMRA repertoires, respectively. The TCR sequencing and HLA analysis was acknowledged to have included a relatively small number of individuals. CD8+ repertoires in Susac syndrome showed clonal expansion, which was highest in CD8+ TEMRA cells and was greater in clinically active patients than in remitting patients.

Peripheral blood CD8+ and CD4+ T cells from healthy donors, Susac syndrome patients and multiple sclerosis patients were profiled using high-throughput TCR beta sequencing. The Susac syndrome patients fulfilled recently defined diagnostic criteria for either definite or probable disease. Bulk CD8+ and CD4+ T cells were purified by magnetic negative isolation, while CD8+ TEMRA cells were enriched using FACS. Blood was collected in EDTA tubes and processed within 24 hours, with PBMCs isolated through density gradient centrifugation. PBMCs intended for TCR sequencing were frozen in liquid nitrogen and were later thawed in a 37 degrees C water bath. The sorted or isolated CD4+, CD8+ and CD8+ TEMRA cells reached a purity of at least 90%. RNA was extracted using the RNeasy kit, and roughly 0.5 to 1 ug of the RNA was reverse transcribed with random hexamers. The immunoSEQ multiplex PCR assay, which covers 54 Vbeta and 13 Jbeta segments, was used to amplify TCR beta CDR3 regions. Bias from PCR amplification was corrected by using a synthetic template baseline for primer optimization and for computational correction. From the authors' description of their analysis: Only productive sequences were kept, with reads annotated to V, D and J genes according to IMGT and analyzed in immunoSEQ Analyzer. Clonality was calculated as one minus the Shannon entropy normalized by log2 of the number of productive unique sequences. For each patient and control, public and private clones were evaluated within the 100 most prevalent clones. Clones were defined as Susac-specific if absent from the healthy and MS cohorts, from around 1,100 published viral clones and from other ImmuneACCESS disease sequences. Using fastp trimming at Q25 and MiXCR clonotype assembly, TCRdb reanalyzed the public sequencing data and kept in-frame beta chains. Each record represents a unique CDR3 protein, reported with the most common genes and DNA among its rows. Clone size and V and J calls follow TCRdb, not the original study. In all, the sample holds 84,000 or so distinct CDR3 sequences, and 85% to 95% of those were seen once. Clones ranked in the top ten supply under 1% of the sample.

As regards this clonotype: Its antigen remains undetermined. It has no much larger one-base neighbor in the sample; base qualities were not kept.

The chain is assembled from TRBV20-1 and TRBJ2-2, with 11 bases matching TRBD2. This TCR derives from a human donor with Susac syndrome. The sequenced sample was CD8+ T cells from PBMCs. The sequenced DNA: TGCAGTGCTGCCGGGACTAGCGGTAACACCGGGGAGCTGTTTTTT. It is translated as CSAAGTSGNTGELFF.